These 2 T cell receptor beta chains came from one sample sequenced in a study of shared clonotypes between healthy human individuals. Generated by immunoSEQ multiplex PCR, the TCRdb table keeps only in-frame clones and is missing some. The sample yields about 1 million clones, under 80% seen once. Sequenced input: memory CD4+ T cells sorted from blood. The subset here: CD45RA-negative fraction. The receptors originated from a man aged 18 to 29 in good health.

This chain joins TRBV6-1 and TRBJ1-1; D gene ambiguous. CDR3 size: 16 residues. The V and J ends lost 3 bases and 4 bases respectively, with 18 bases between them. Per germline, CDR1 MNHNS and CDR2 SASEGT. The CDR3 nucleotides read TGTGCCAGCAGTGACCCTCCCCCGGGTAGGGTCACTGAAGCTTTCTTT. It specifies CASSDPPPGRVTEAFF.

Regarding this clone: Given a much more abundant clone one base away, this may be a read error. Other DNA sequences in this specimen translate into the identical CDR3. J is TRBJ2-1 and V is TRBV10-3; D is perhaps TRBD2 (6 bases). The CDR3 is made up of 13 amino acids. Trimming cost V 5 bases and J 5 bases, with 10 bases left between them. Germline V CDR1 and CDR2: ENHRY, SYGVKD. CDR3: CAISPGLNNEQFF. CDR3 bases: TGTGCCATCAGTCCGGGACTTAACAATGAGCAGTTCTTC.